This TCR beta chain was recovered during a study of graft-versus-host responses after intestinal transplantation (dated by TCRdb to the early 2020s). Turning to the overall study: Multivisceral, liver-intestinal, or isolated intestinal transplants were received by the recipients. Anti-thymocyte globulin induction was given to all recipients, followed by maintenance tacrolimus and steroids for approximately 3 years. Graft-versus-host and host-versus-graft alloreactive T cell clones were tracked in the graft, circulation and bone marrow after intestinal transplantation using bulk TCR-beta CDR3 sequencing. To identify alloreactive clones, pre-transplant mixed lymphocyte reaction products were sequenced and compared with unstimulated pre-transplant donor and recipient T cells. The cohort enrolled 20 to 25 intestinal transplant recipients, one of whom was a retransplant, and a few patients without pretransplant specimens were excluded. Donor T cell macrochimerism was defined as a peak of at least 4% donor T cells among recipient peripheral blood mononuclear cells. Rather than going through the commercial service, samples from three later patients were sequenced in-house on an Illumina MiSeq and processed with MiXCR. Results the study describes overall, beyond this receptor: Patients with donor T cell macrochimerism had high GvH to HvG T cell clonal ratios in their allografts. GvH clones were detected in recipient bone marrow, and some of these GvH clones were observed earlier in ileal mucosa or blood, consistent with an intestinal mucosal origin. Conclusions were limited by the relatively low number and heterogeneity of intestinal transplant patients. Early after transplant, declines in HvG clones were associated with peak levels of circulating GvH clones.

The CDR3 spans 14 residues, from the cysteine through the phenylalanine. The retained sequence is limited to the CDR3, 42 bases, with the frame set at the first base. V trim: 4 bases; J trim: 3 bases; unmatched bases: 6. CDR1 SGHAT and CDR2 FQNNGV are derived from the germline V gene. This specimen's time point label, interpreted: cells obtained before transplantation from donor or recipient. CD3+CD4+ and CD3+CD8+ populations were FACS-sorted from unstimulated pre-transplant donor and recipient cells taken from spleen or lymph nodes. Worth noting for this clone: Its antigen is currently not known. Base qualities are not at hand, and no much larger clone is one base apart.

Libraries came from the immunoSEQ multiplex PCR assay. For most patients, genomic DNA was isolated with the Qiagen DNeasy Blood and Tissue Kit and shipped frozen to Adaptive Biotechnologies for TCR sequencing. For most patients, high-throughput TCR-beta CDR3 sequencing of genomic DNA was performed by Adaptive Biotechnologies. Per the original workflow: TCR sequencing data were retrieved from Adaptive's ImmunoSEQ software for roughly 20 patients, whereas a few other patients were processed with MiXCR and VDJtools. To correct CD4 versus CD8 sorting errors, any sequence found in both subsets at a frequency ratio below 5:1 was removed. CDR3 nucleotide sequences shared between donor and recipient were removed because the origin of such sequences could not be assigned. At least 2-fold expansion over unstimulated cells and a minimum CFSE-low frequency of 0.002% (template counts) or 0.001% (read counts) were required for clones to be classified as alloreactive. A clone was considered mappable if detected in the sequenced pre-transplant spleen, lymph node, or MLR CFSE-low populations of the donor or recipient. The cumulative frequency of alloreactive clones was calculated as a percentage of all sequences, weighted by copy number. TCRdb retrieved this table from immuneACCESS and kept in-frame rearrangements only. Not all clones are present; in checked studies, unresolved V genes account for under half, and no reason is known for the remainder. From that table come the V and J calls and clone size; the DNA was used to work out D and trimming. A total of 90,000 to 120,000 clones appear in this sample, approximately 88% of them only once. The top ten clones comprise approximately 0.76% of the sample.

The sample in question was unstimulated CD4+ T cells sorted from spleen or lymph node cells, obtained before transplant. The V and J segments used are TRBV11-2 and TRBJ2-7; TRBD1 fits 7 bases in the junction. The clonotype originates from a human donor who was the organ donor for an intestinal transplant. Here is the DNA: TGTGCCAGCAGCTCCATTGGACAGGACTACGAGCAGTACTTC. It translates as CASSSIGQDYEQYF.